These 20 T cell receptor beta chains originate from one sample sequenced in a study of cytomegalovirus exposure and HLA in healthy donors (dated by TCRdb to 2017 to 2019). Library construction relied on the immunoSEQ multiplex PCR assay. A mixture of 60 forward primers for TCR Vbeta segments and 13 reverse primers for TCR Jbeta segments was used in the multiplex PCR. Held by TCRdb, this immuneACCESS table contains in-frame sequences only and omits some clones. Under half of the omission traces to an unresolved V gene where checked; the cause of the rest is unknown. Recorded for this sample are 180,000 or so clones; about 79% of them occurred a single time. In total, the top ten clones hold over 12% of the sample. Material: PBMCs. These receptors originate from a man over 45 in good health and CMV-seropositive.

This chain connects TRBV1 to TRBJ2-1; the table's D gene call, TRBD2, was not cross checked with the DNA. TRBV1 is noted as a pseudogene. The CDR3 spans 19 residues. The CDR3 nucleotides read TGCACCAGCGGCCAAGAGTGGAGACGGGGGGGCGTCTCCTACAATGAGCAGTTCTTC. Protein sequence: CTSGQEWRRGGVSYNEQFF.

This clone was detected once. The chain employs TRBV5-8 and TRBJ1-2; possible D gene TRBD1, 5 bases. The CDR3 length is 16 residues. The germline V and J ends were trimmed by 0 bases and 6 bases, with 18 bases remaining between them. Germline CDR1 and CDR2: SGHTS and YDEGEE. The CDR3 nucleotides read TGTGCCAGCAGCTTGGCTGCTGGGGGAGGCTTGGATGGCTACACCTTC. Translated, it gives CASSLAAGGGLDGYTF.

The chain carries TRBV5-5 and TRBJ1-4; D gene unclear. CDR1 and CDR2 from the germline V gene are SGHKS and YYEKEE (reference sequence). CDR3 length: 14 amino acids. The ends were cut back, 1 base at V and 5 bases at J, with 9 bases in the middle. The CDR3 here is CASSLRAGNEKLFF. The CDR3, as DNA: TGTGCCAGCAGCTTGCGGGCGGGGAATGAAAAACTGTTTTTT.

V and J are TRBV28 and TRBJ2-1, with D hard to call. Trimming took 2 bases from V and 4 from J, leaving 9 bases between them. This CDR3 contains 14 residues. Looked up from germline, CDR1 is MDHEN and CDR2 is SYDVKM. CDR3 residues: CASSLQQLYNEQFF. The DNA of the CDR3 is TGTGCCAGCAGTTTACAACAGCTTTACAATGAGCAGTTCTTC.

This chain links TRBV7-9 with TRBJ2-7; TRBD1 is a possible D gene (5 bases). The CDR3 runs to 14 residues. V was trimmed by 3 bases and J by 6 bases, leaving 15 bases between them. Germline lookup yields CDR1 SEHNR and CDR2 FQNEAQ (reference sequence). CDR3 amino acids: CASSLDRTGVEQYF. The CDR3 bases are TGTGCCAGCAGCTTGGACCGAACAGGTGTCGAGCAGTACTTC.

This chain uses TRBV9 with TRBJ1-2; D may be TRBD1 (5 bases). This CDR3 comprises 14 residues. V was trimmed by 0 bases and J by 3 bases, leaving 9 bases between them. CDR1 is SGDLS, CDR2 YYNGEE, per germline. CDR3 DNA: TGTGCCAGCAGCGTAGTATCGGGGGACTATGGCTACACCTTC. This codes for CASSVVSGDYGYTF.

The rearrangement links TRBV25-1 to TRBJ1-1; perhaps TRBD1 as D (5 bases). Germline assignment: CDR1 MGHDK and CDR2 SYGVNS. The CDR3 is made up of 15 amino acids. V lost 1 base and J lost 1, with 10 bases in between. This CDR3 is CASSEWVTENTEAFF. CDR3 nucleotides: TGTGCCAGCAGTGAATGGGTGACAGAGAACACTGAAGCTTTCTTT.

V usage is TRBV2 and J usage is TRBJ1-4; D may be TRBD1 (6 bases). The CDR3 has 15 residues. Trimming left V 10 bases short and J 0 bases short, with 15 bases between. Germline loops: CDR1 SNHLY, CDR2 FYNNEI. The DNA for the CDR3 is TGTGCCACCACCGGGACACTCTCAACTAATGAAAAACTGTTTTTT. Its translation is CATTGTLSTNEKLFF.

The genes are TRBV27 and TRBJ2-2, with a weak D call TRBD2 (6 bases). The germline V and J ends were trimmed by 2 bases and 2 bases, with 12 bases remaining between them. This CDR3 has 16 residues. Germline loops: CDR1 MNHEY, CDR2 SMNVEV (reference sequence). DNA for the CDR3: TGTGCCAGCAGTTTAATACCGGGACTTAACACCGGGGAGCTGTTTTTT. Protein product: CASSLIPGLNTGELFF.

The chain joins TRBV2 to TRBJ1-5, with 7 bases identical to TRBD1. V gave up 5 bases and J gave up 4 bases; unmatched junction bases: 8. In germline, CDR1 is SNHLY, CDR2 FYNNEI. The CDR3 length is 15 residues. The CDR3 spells CASSFGQAPNQPQHF. The CDR3 DNA reads as TGTGCCAGCAGTTTCGGACAGGCGCCTAATCAGCCCCAGCATTTT.

The rearrangement joins TRBV4-3 to TRBJ2-3; TRBD1 is a possible D gene (5 bases). Germline CDR1 is LGHNA and CDR2 is YSLEER. V lost 4 bases and J 2 bases, leaving 16 bases between the germline ends. The CDR3 sequence is 16 residues long. CDR3 region: CASSPGVRALTDTQYF. DNA for the CDR3: TGCGCCAGCAGCCCAGGCGTCAGGGCACTCACAGATACGCAGTATTTT.

The rearrangement uses TRBV6-4 and TRBJ2-7; 15 bases line up with TRBD2. In germline, CDR1 is MRHNA, CDR2 SNTAGT. This CDR3 is built from 19 residues. Unmatched junction bases numbered 18, after V lost 6 bases and J lost 6 bases. The CDR3 nucleotides read TGTGCCAGCAGCACACCCACTGGACTAGCGGGGGGGCGGGGCTGCGAGCAGTACGTC. It translates to CASSTPTGLAGGRGCEQYV.

The chain combines TRBV11-2 with TRBJ1-6; TRBD1 is a possible D gene (5 bases). CDR1 is SGHAT, CDR2 FQNNGV, per germline. This CDR3 has 14 residues. V lost 2 bases, J lost 10 bases, and 12 bases lay in between. Written as DNA, the CDR3 is TGTGCCAGCAGCTTACATCAGGGAGGGTCACCCCTCCACTTT. Residues: CASSLHQGGSPLHF. The whole variable domain, remainder taken from reference TRBV11-2 and TRBJ1-6, is EAGVAQSPRYKIIEKRQSVAFWCNPISGHATLYWYQQILGQGPKLLIQFQNNGVVDDSQLPKDRFSAERLKGVDSTLKIQPAKLEDSAVYLCASSLHQGGSPLHFGNGTRLTVT.

V and J are TRBV6-6 and TRBJ2-2; 7 bases line up with TRBD1. The CDR3 length is 15 residues. CDR1 and CDR2 (germline): MNHNY, SVGAGI (reference sequence). The V and J ends lost 8 bases and 0 bases, in that order; junction bases with no gene match: 6. The CDR3 here is CASFRGGANTGELFF. CDR3 in DNA: TGTGCCAGCTTCCGAGGGGGCGCGAACACCGGGGAGCTGTTTTTT.

The chain joins TRBV7-2 to TRBJ2-1; TRBD1 is a possible D gene (6 bases). From germline, CDR1 is SGHTA and CDR2 FQGNSA. CDR3 length: 13 residues. The V end was cut by 2 bases, the J end by 5 bases, with 7 bases between. The CDR3 protein is CASSLRGNNEQFF. The CDR3 DNA reads TGTGCCAGCAGCTTAAGGGGGAACAATGAGCAGTTCTTC.

There are a few counts of this clone. The CDR3 spells CASSQEQVGQGYNEQFF. DNA for the CDR3: TGCGCCAGCAGCCAAGAACAGGTCGGACAGGGCTACAATGAGCAGTTCTTC. The chain uses TRBV4-3 and TRBJ2-1, with 8 positions matching TRBD1. Per the germline V gene, CDR1 is LGHNA and CDR2 is YSLEER. The CDR3 has 17 amino acids. The junction had 7 bases not matched to a gene; V was cut back by 0 bases and J by 3 bases.

J is TRBJ2-5 and V is TRBV9; TRBD2 might be the D (6 bases). The germline CDR1 and CDR2 sequences are SGDLS and YYNGEE. The CDR3 totals 16 residues. The ends were cut back, 3 bases at V and 1 base at J, with 16 bases in the middle. CDR3 loop: CASSGPLGTLQETQYF. The CDR3 DNA is TGTGCCAGCAGCGGCCCGCTCGGGACTCTCCAAGAGACCCAGTACTTC.

The V gene is TRBV5-1, the J gene TRBJ2-5, with 8 positions matching TRBD1. The CDR3 is 15 residues long. V gave up 6 bases and J gave up 7 bases; unmatched junction bases: 14. CDR1 is SGHRS, CDR2 YFSETQ, per germline. The CDR3: CASTSAGGPDGTQYF. The CDR3 region has the DNA TGCGCCAGCACCTCTGCAGGGGGCCCCGATGGGACCCAGTACTTC.

This clone was counted between two and nine times. The J gene is TRBJ1-2, the V gene TRBV5-6; D is undetermined. Trimming took off 4 bases at V and 0 bases at J, with 16 bases between the two ends. From germline, CDR1 is SGHDT and CDR2 YYEEEE. This CDR3 is built from 16 residues. The DNA for the CDR3 is TGTGCCAGCAGCCAAATCGGGAGGAGAACTAACTATGGCTACACCTTC. This sequence encodes CASSQIGRRTNYGYTF.

This rearrangement joins TRBV9 to TRBJ2-1; D gene ambiguous. The CDR3 is made up of 14 amino acids. With 2 bases removed from V and 0 bases from J, the gap between germline ends came to 6 bases. Germline V gene sequence: CDR1 SGDLS, CDR2 YYNGEE. The CDR3 DNA reads as TGTGCCAGCAGCGTCGAACTCTCCTACAATGAGCAGTTCTTC. Protein sequence: CASSVELSYNEQFF.